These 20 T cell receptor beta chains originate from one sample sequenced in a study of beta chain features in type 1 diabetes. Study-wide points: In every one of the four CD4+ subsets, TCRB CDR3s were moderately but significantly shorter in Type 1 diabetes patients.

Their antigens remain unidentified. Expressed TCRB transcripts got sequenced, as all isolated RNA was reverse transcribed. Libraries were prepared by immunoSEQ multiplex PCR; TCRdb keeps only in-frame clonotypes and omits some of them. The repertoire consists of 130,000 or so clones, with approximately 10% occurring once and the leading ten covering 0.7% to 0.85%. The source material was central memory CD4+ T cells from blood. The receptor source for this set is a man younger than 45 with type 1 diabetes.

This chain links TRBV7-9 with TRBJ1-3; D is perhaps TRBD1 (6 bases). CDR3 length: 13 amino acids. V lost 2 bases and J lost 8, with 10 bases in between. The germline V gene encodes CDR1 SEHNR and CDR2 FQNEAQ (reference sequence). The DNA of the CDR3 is TGTGCCAGCAGCTTATCCAGGGGACACACCATATATTTT. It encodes CASSLSRGHTIYF.

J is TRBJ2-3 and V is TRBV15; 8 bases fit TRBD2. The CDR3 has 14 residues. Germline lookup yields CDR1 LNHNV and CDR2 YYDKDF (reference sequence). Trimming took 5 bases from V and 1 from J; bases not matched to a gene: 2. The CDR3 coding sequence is TGTGCCACCAGCCTTAGCGGGGGCACAGATACGCAGTATTTT. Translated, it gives CATSLSGGTDTQYF.

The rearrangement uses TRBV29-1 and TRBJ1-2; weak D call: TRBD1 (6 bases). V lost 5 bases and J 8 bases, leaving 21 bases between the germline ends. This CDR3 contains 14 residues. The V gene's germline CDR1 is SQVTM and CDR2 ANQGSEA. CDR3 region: CSVLAGARVNGYTF. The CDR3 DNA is TGCAGCGTTCTGGCGGGGGCGCGGGTGAACGGCTACACCTTC.

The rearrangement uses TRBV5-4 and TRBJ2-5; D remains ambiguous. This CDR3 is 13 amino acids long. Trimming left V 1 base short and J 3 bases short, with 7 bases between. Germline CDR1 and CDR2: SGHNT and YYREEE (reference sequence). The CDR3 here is CASSLSQEETQYF. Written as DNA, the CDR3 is TGTGCCAGCAGCTTGAGTCAGGAAGAGACCCAGTACTTC.

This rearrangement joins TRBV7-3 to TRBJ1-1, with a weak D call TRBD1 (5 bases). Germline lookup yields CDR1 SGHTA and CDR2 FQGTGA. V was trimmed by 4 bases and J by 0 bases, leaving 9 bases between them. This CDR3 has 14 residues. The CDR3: CASSSYRLNTEAFF. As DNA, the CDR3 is TGTGCCAGCAGCTCGTACAGGTTGAACACTGAAGCTTTCTTT.

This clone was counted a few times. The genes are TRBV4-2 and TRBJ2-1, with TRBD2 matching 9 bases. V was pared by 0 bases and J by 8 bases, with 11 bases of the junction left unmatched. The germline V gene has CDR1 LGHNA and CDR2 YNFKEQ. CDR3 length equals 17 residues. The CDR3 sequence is CASSQDRGGTSQYEQFF. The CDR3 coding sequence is TGTGCCAGCAGCCAAGATAGGGGAGGGACTAGCCAGTATGAGCAGTTCTTC.

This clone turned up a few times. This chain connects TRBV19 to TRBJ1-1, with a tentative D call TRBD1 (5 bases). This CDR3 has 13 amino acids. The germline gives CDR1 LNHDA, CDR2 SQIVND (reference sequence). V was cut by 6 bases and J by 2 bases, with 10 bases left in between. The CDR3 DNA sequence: TGTGCCAGTAGCAGCGACAGAAACACTGAAGCTTTCTTT. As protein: CASSSDRNTEAFF.

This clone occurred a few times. In DNA form, the CDR3 reads TGTGCCAGCAGCTTAGCCCTAGCGGGGGTATACAATGAGCAGTTCTTC. This sequence encodes CASSLALAGVYNEQFF. This chain joins TRBV7-2 and TRBJ2-1; 10 nucleotides line up with TRBD2. Trimming took 0 bases from V and 4 from J; bases not matched to a gene: 3. This CDR3 region has 16 residues. Germline V gene sequence: CDR1 SGHTA, CDR2 FQGNSA.

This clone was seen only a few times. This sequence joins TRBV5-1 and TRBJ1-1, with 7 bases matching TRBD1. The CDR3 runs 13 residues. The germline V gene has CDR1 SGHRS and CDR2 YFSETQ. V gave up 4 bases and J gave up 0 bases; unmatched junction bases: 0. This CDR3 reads CASSDRVNTEAFF. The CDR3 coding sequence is TGCGCCAGCAGCGACAGGGTGAACACTGAAGCTTTCTTT. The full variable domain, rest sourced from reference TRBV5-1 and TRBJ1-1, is KAGVTQTPRYLIKTRGQQVTLSCSPISGHRSVSWYQQTPGQGLQFLFEYFSETQRNKGNFPGRFSGRQFSNSRSEMNVSTLELGDSALYLCASSDRVNTEAFFGQGTRLTVV.

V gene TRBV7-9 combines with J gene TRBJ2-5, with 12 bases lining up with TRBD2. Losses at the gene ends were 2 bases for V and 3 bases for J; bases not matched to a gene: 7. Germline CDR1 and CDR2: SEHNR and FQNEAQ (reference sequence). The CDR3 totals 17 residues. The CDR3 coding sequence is TGTGCCAGCAGCTTAACCCTCAGGACTAGCGGGGAAGAGACCCAGTACTTC. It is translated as CASSLTLRTSGEETQYF.

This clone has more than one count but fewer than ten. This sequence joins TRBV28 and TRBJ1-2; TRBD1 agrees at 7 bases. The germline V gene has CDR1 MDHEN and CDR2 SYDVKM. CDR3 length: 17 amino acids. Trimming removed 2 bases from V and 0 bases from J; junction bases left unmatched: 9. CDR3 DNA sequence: TGTGCCAGCAGTTTAGGGGCAGGGGGTAGAACTAACTATGGCTACACCTTC. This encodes CASSLGAGGRTNYGYTF.

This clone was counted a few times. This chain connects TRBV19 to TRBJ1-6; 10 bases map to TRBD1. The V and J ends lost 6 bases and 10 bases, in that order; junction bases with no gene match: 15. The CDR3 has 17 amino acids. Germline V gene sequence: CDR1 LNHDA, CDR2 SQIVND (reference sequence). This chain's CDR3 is CASSTFVGTGASSPLHF. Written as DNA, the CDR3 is TGTGCCAGTAGCACCTTCGTCGGGACAGGGGCCAGCTCACCCCTCCACTTT.

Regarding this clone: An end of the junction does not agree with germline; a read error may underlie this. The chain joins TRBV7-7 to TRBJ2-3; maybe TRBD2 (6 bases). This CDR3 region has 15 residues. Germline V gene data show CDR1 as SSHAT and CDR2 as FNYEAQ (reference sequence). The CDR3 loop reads CASSLGDSSTDTQYF. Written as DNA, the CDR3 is TGTGCTAGCAGCTTAGGGGACTCTAGCACAGATACGCAGTATTTT.

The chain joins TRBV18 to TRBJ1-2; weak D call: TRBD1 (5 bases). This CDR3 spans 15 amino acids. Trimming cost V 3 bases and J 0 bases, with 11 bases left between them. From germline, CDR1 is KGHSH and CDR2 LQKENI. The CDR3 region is CASSPGEGPNYGYTF. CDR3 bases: TGTGCCAGCTCACCTGGGGAGGGACCTAACTATGGCTACACCTTC.

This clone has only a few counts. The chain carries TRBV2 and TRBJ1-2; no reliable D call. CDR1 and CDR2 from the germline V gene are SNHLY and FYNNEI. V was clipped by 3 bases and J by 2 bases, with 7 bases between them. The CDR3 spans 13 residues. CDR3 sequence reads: CASSDSANYGYTF. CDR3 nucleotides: TGTGCCAGCAGTGATTCTGCGAACTATGGCTACACCTTC.

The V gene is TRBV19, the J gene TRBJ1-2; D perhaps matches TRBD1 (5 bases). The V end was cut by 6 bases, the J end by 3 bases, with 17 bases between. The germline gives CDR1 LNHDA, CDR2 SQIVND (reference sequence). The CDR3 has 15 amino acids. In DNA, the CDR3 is TGTGCCAGTAGCCCTACGGACACTCGATACTATGGCTACACCTTC. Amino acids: CASSPTDTRYYGYTF.

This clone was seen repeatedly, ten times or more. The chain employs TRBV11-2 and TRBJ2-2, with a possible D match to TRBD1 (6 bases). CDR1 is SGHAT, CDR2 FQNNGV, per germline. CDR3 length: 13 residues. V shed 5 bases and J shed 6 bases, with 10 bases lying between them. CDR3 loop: CASSTRGSGELFF. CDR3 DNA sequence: TGTGCCAGCAGCACCAGGGGATCCGGGGAGCTGTTTTTT.

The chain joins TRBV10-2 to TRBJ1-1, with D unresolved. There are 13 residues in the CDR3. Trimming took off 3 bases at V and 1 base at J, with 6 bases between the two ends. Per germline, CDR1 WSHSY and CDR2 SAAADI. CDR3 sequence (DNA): TGCGCCAGCAGTGAACAGTCGAACACTGAAGCTTTCTTT. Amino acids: CASSEQSNTEAFF.

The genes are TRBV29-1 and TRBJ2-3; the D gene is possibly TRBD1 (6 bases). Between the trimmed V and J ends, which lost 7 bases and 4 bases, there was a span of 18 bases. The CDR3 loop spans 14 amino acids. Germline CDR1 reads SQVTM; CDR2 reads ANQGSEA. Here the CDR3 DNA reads TGCAGCGCCGTAAGGACAGCCGGACCAGATACGCAGTATTTT. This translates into CSAVRTAGPDTQYF.

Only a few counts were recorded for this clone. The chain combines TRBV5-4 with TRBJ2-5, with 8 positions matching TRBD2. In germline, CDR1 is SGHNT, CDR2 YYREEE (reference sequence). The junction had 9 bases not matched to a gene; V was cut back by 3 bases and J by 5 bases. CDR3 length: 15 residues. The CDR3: CASSSKAGEGETQYF. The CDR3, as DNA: TGTGCCAGCAGCTCTAAAGCGGGGGAAGGGGAGACCCAGTACTTC.